This T cell receptor (beta chain) appears in the sequencing data of a study of T-cell reconstitution after alpha-beta-depleted transplantation in children. Germline V lookup: CDR1 SQVTM, CDR2 ANQGSEA. V lost 5 bases to trimming and J lost 6 bases, with 19 bases between them. CDR3 length: 14 amino acids. Broader study findings: At one year after transplant, newly produced T cells mostly accounted for T-cell counts and diversity.

Unique molecular identifiers were incorporated into the prepared TCRbeta library. From the PCR reads, TCRdb called clonotypes with MiXCR, one entry per CDR3 protein. The sample lists more than 200,000 distinct CDR3 sequences, about 8.7% seen once, with 35% in the top ten. This clonotype was found many times. Its matching antigen is unknown. V and J are TRBV29-1 and TRBJ1-1; D is unresolved. The sample was PBMCs, mostly from graft donor cells, taken 360 days after TCRalphabeta/CD19-depleted stem cell transplant. This receptor was obtained from a male patient between 2 and 10 years old who had a stem cell transplant for acute myeloid leukemia, so the T cells may come from the graft donor. Written as DNA, the CDR3 is TGCAGCGTTCGAACCCTTATGGTCTCCGCTGAAGCTTTCTTT. It specifies CSVRTLMVSAEAFF.